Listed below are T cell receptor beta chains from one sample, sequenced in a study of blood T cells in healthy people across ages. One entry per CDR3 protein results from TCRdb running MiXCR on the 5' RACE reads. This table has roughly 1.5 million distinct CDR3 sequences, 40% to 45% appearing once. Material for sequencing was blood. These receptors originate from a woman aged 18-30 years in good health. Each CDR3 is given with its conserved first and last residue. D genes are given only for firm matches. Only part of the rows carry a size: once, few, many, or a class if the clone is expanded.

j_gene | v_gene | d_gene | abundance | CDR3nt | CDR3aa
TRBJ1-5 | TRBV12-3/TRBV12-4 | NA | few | TGTGCCAGCAGCCCAAATTCAGGGAGCAATCAGCCCCAGCATTTT | CASSPNSGSNQPQHF
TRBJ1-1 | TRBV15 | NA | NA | TGTGCCACCAGCAGAGAAACAGGCACTGAAGCTTTCTTT | CATSRETGTEAFF
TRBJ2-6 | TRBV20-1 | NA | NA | TGCAGTGCTATTAGCCACGCCGGGGCCAACGTCCTGACTTTC | CSAISHAGANVLTF
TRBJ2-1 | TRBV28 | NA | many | TGTGCCAGCAGTTTGACGGAGATCTACAATGAGCAGTTCTTC | CASSLTEIYNEQFF
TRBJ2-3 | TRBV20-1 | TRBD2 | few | TGCAGTGCTAGAGATCCAGCGGGGGGGCCAGATACGCAGTATTTT | CSARDPAGGPDTQYF
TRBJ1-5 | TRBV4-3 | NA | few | TGCGCCAGCAGCCAAGACGCTCTCTATAGCAATCAGCCCCAGCATTTT | CASSQDALYSNQPQHF
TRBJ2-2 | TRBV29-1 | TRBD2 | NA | TGCAGCGTTGAGGTTCTCGGGAGGGAGACCGGGGAGCTGTTTTTT | CSVEVLGRETGELFF
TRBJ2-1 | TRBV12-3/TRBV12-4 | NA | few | TGTGCCAGCAGTTTAATGGGAGTTCTAGGCAATGAGCAGTTCTTC | CASSLMGVLGNEQFF
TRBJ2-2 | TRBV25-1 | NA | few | TGTGCCAGCAGGACCCACATGGGTGATCTCGGGGAGCTGTTTTTT | CASRTHMGDLGELFF
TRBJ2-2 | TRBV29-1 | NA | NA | TGCAGCGGTCAAGGGGTTCACAACACCGGGGAGCTGTTTTTT | CSGQGVHNTGELFF
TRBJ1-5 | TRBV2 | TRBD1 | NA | TGTGCCAGCAGTGAACAGGGGGCATTTGTTCAGCCCCAGCATTTT | CASSEQGAFVQPQHF
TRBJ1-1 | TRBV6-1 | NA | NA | TGTGCCAGCAGTGAAGCTACTGGGCAGGGAATCACTGAAGCTTTCTTT | CASSEATGQGITEAFF
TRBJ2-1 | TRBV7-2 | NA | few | TGTGCCAGCAGCTCAAAGATGGCAGACGGCCGCGAGCAGTTCTTC | CASSSKMADGREQFF
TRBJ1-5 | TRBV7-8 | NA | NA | TGTGCCAGCAGGTTAGAACAGAATAGCAATCAGCCCCAGCATTTT | CASRLEQNSNQPQHF
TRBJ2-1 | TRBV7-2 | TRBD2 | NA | TGTGCCAGCAGGACTGGACTAGCCGACAATGAGCAGTTCTTC | CASRTGLADNEQFF
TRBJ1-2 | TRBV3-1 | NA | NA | TGTGCCAGCAGCCAAGATTCACTGGCAGGGATCTATGGCTACACCTTC | CASSQDSLAGIYGYTF
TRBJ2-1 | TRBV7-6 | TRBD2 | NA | TGTGCCGGCAGCCCACTTAGCGGGGGCCCATATGAGCAGTTCTTC | CAGSPLSGGPYEQFF
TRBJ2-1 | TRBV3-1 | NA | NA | TGTGCCAGCAGCCAAGATTGGAGCAGAAATGAGCAGTTCTTC | CASSQDWSRNEQFF
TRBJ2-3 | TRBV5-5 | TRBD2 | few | TGTGCCAGCAGCAGATTGAATCCGACTAGCTCAGATACGCAGTATTTT | CASSRLNPTSSDTQYF
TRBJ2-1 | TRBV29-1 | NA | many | TGCAGCGTTGACTCACCGGCAGTCTCTCCCTACAATGAGCAGTTCTTC | CSVDSPAVSPYNEQFF
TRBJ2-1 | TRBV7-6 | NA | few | TGTGCCAGCAGTCGAAGGGGGGGCGGGTTATACAATGAGCAGTTCTTC | CASSRRGGGLYNEQFF
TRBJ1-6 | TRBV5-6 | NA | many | TGTGCCAGCAGCTTGGGACAAAATAATTCACCCCTCCACTTT | CASSLGQNNSPLHF
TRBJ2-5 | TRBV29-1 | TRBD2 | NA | TGCAGCGTTGCCCCCAGCGGGAGGGGTACCTACGAGCAGGACTTC | CSVAPSGRGTYEQDF
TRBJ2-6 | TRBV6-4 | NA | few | TGTGCCAGCAGTCCCTTAGGTGACTCTGGGGCCAACGTCCTGACTTTC | CASSPLGDSGANVLTF
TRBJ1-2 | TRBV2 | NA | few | TGTGCCAGCAGCACAGGGAAAGGAAACTATGGCTACACCTTC | CASSTGKGNYGYTF
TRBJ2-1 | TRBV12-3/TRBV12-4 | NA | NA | TGTGCCAGCAGTTTGGGGATAGCGGTCTACAATGAGCAGTTCTTC | CASSLGIAVYNEQFF
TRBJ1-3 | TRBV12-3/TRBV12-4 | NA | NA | TGTGCCAGCAGTCCCGCCGGCAGGTTCTCTGGAAACACCATATATTTT | CASSPAGRFSGNTIYF
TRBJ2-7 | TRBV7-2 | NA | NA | TGTGCCAGCAGCGTCTGGACAGATTCCTACGAGCAGTACTTC | CASSVWTDSYEQYF
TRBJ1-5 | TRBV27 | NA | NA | TGTGCCAGCAGTTGGGGACAAAATCAGCTCCAGCATTTT | CASSWGQNQLQHF
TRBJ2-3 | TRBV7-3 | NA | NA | TGTGCCAGCAGCTTGGATACAGATTCGCAGTATTTT | CASSLDTDSQYF
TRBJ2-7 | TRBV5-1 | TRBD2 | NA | TGCGCCAGCAGCTCCGGGACTAGCGGGTCCTACTCCTACGAGCAGTACTTC | CASSSGTSGSYSYEQYF
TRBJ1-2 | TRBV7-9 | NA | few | TGTGCCAGCAGCTTAGAGGCAGGGCGCATCAATGGCTACACCTTC | CASSLEAGRINGYTF
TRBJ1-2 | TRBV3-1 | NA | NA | TGTGCCAGCAGCCAAGAACCGGGGGGGAATGGCTACACCTTC | CASSQEPGGNGYTF
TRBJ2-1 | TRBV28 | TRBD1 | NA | TGTGCCAGCAGTACAGGGGGCCATGAGCAGTTCTTC | CASSTGGHEQFF
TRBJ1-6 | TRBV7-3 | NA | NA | TGTGCCAGCAGCGACCGAGGGGTAGGGTCCGATTCACCCCTCCACTTT | CASSDRGVGSDSPLHF
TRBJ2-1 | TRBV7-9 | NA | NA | TGTGCCAGCAGCTTAACACGGCCCCAAGAGACCCAGTTCTTC | CASSLTRPQETQFF
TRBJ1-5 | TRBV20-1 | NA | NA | TGCAGTGCTAGAGAACAAAATAGCAATCAGCCCCAGCATTTT | CSAREQNSNQPQHF
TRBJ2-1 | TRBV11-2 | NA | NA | TGTGCCAGCAGCCGGGCCCGGGGCCGCTACAATGAGCAGTTCTTC | CASSRARGRYNEQFF
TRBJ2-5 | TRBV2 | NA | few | TGTGCCAGCAGTGAAGGTGCTCTCGAGACCCAGTACTTC | CASSEGALETQYF
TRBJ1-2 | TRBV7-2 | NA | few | TGTGCCAGCAGCTTATCCCTATCAGCCTATGGCTACACCTTC | CASSLSLSAYGYTF
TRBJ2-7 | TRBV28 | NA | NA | TGTGCCAGCAGTTATCAGGGTTTCTCCTACAATGAGCAGTACTTC | CASSYQGFSYNEQYF
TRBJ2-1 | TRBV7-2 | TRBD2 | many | TGTGCCAGCAGCTTAGCTCTAGCGGGAGTGAATGAGCAGTTCTTC | CASSLALAGVNEQFF
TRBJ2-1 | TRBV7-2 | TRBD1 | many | TGTGCCAGCAGCTTTGGGACAGGGGGCAGAGAGCAGTTCTTC | CASSFGTGGREQFF
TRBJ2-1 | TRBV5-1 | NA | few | TGCGCCAGCGCTATAGACGCACGGGGCAATGAGCAGTTCTTC | CASAIDARGNEQFF
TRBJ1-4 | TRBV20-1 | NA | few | TGCAGTTGGGGCCAGGTTGGGGAAAAACTGTTTTTT | CSWGQVGEKLFF
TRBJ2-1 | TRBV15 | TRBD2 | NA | TGTGCCACCAGCAAGATGGCGGGGGGGCCCGGTGAGCAGTTCTTC | CATSKMAGGPGEQFF
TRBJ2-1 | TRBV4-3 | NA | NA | TGCGCCAGCAGCCAAGTCGGGGCCCTAGCGCTATCCTACAATGAGCAGTTCTTC | CASSQVGALALSYNEQFF
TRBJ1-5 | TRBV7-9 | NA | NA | TGTGCCAGCAGCTTAGGAGCAGGGTTGGACCAGCCCCAGCATTTT | CASSLGAGLDQPQHF
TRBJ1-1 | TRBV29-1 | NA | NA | TGCAGCGTGGCTGGACAAATCCCAGGGATACCTGAAGCTTTCTTT | CSVAGQIPGIPEAFF
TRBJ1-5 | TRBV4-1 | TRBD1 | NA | TGCGCCAGCAGCCGAGCGACAGGGGTCGGCAATCAGCCCCAGCATTTT | CASSRATGVGNQPQHF
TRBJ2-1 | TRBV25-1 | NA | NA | TGTGCCAGCTGGTCCAATGAGCAGTTCTTC | CASWSNEQFF
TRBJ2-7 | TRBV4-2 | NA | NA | TGTGCCAGCAGTTCCTTCGTGGCCTACGAGCAGTACTTC | CASSSFVAYEQYF
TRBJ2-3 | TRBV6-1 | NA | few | TGTGCCAGCAGGGCCCGGGACATATTTACTTCAGATACGCAGTATTTT | CASRARDIFTSDTQYF
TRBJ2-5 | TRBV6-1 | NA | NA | TGTGCCAGCAGTTGGGACCGAAACCAAGAGACCCAGTACTTC | CASSWDRNQETQYF